One sample yielded the 10 T cell receptor beta chains listed below, sequenced in a study of shared clonotypes between healthy human individuals. Sequencing used immunoSEQ multiplex PCR; TCRdb keeps in-frame clones, though not all of them. The table lists about 2 million clones, 85% to 95% of them singletons. The specimen was naive CD4+ T cells sorted from blood. The subset here: CD45RA+ positively selected. The receptors were gathered from a man between 18 and 29 years old in good health.

The CDR3 DNA follows: TGTGCCAGTAGCACCGTGACAGGGGCTAGCTCCTACGAGCAGTACTTC. It specifies CASSTVTGASSYEQYF. The chain has TRBV19 and TRBJ2-7, with TRBD1 identical over 8 bases. The CDR3 spans 16 residues. The V segment lost 6 bases and the J segment 0 bases; nucleotides outside the gene matches: 10. In germline, CDR1 is LNHDA, CDR2 SQIVND (reference sequence).

Note on this clone: The junction departs from germline at one end; a sequencing error may be responsible. The V gene is TRBV14, the J gene TRBJ1-6; D ambiguous. This CDR3 has 16 amino acids. From germline, CDR1 is SGHDN and CDR2 FVKESK. CDR3 nucleotide sequence: TGTGCCAGCAGCCCAATTGGAAGCTCCTATAGTTCACCCCTCCACTTT. Translated, it gives CASSPIGSSYSSPLHF.

The chain employs TRBV7-2 and TRBJ1-2; 7 bases fit TRBD1. Trimming removed 1 base from V and 3 bases from J; junction bases left unmatched: 11. Germline CDR1 is SGHTA and CDR2 is FQGNSA. The CDR3 sequence is 17 residues long. CDR3 nucleotides: TGTGCCAGCAGCTTAGGTGGACAGGCCCCCAGGGACTATGGCTACACCTTC. Its translation: CASSLGGQAPRDYGYTF.

V gene TRBV4-1 combines with J gene TRBJ1-1; D perhaps matches TRBD1 (5 bases). CDR1 MGHRA and CDR2 YSYEKL come from the germline V gene. V lost 0 bases and J lost 0, with 14 bases in between. The CDR3 covers 17 residues. The CDR3 DNA follows: TGCGCCAGCAGCCAAGACCTTGGAGGGGCATTGAACACTGAAGCTTTCTTT. This translates into CASSQDLGGALNTEAFF.

This rearrangement joins TRBV30 to TRBJ2-3; 7 nucleotides match TRBD2. This CDR3 spans 14 amino acids. Germline V gene data show CDR1 as GTSNPN and CDR2 as SVGIG (reference sequence). The V gene end was trimmed by 2 bases and the J gene end by 1 base; junction bases not matched to a gene: 3. CDR3 sequence reads: CAWSSLAGTDTQYF. The CDR3 nucleotides read TGTGCCTGGAGTAGCCTAGCGGGCACAGATACGCAGTATTTT. The variable domain in full, completed from reference TRBV30 and TRBJ2-3, reads SQTIHQWPATLVQPVGSPLSLECTVEGTSNPNLYWYRQAAGRGLQLLFYSVGIGQISSEVPQNLSASRPQDRQFILSSKKLLLSDSGFYLCAWSSLAGTDTQYFGPGTRLTVL.

The rearrangement uses TRBV6-6 and TRBJ2-7, with TRBD2 matching over 10 bases. The CDR3 totals 16 residues. V lost 5 bases and J lost 4; bases outside the gene matches: 11. CDR1 and CDR2 from the germline V gene are MNHNY and SVGAGI (reference sequence). This CDR3 is CASSNPLAGALYEQYF. In DNA form, the CDR3 reads TGTGCCAGCAGTAATCCTCTAGCGGGGGCTCTGTACGAGCAGTACTTC.

The chain carries TRBV2 and TRBJ2-7, with a possible D match to TRBD2 (5 bases). The CDR3 has 14 amino acids. Trimming left V 5 bases short and J 0 bases short, with 11 bases between. The germline V gene encodes CDR1 SNHLY and CDR2 FYNNEI. The CDR3, as DNA: TGTGCCAGCAGTAAAACTAGGAGCTCCTACGAGCAGTACTTC. This encodes CASSKTRSSYEQYF.

The chain couples TRBV6-1 to TRBJ2-7; D is possibly TRBD2 (5 bases). Trimming shortened V by 6 bases and J by 0 bases, and 12 bases separated the two germline ends. Germline CDR1 is MNHNS and CDR2 is SASEGT. CDR3 length equals 14 residues. CDR3 DNA: TGTGCCAGCAGGGAGGACTTGCCCTCCTACGAGCAGTACTTC. Amino acid sequence: CASREDLPSYEQYF.

In regard to this clone: The sample carries other DNA sequences with the same CDR3. The J gene is TRBJ2-7, the V gene TRBV6-5; D remains ambiguous. Trimming cost V 2 bases and J 0 bases, with 5 bases left between them. CDR1 is MNHEY, CDR2 SVGAGI, per germline. The CDR3 is 13 amino acids. CDR3 amino acids: CASSYGPSYEQYF. CDR3 sequence (DNA): TGTGCCAGCAGTTACGGGCCCTCCTACGAGCAGTACTTC.

The rearrangement links TRBV11-3 to TRBJ1-2; no reliable D call. Trimming removed 5 bases from V and 2 bases from J, with 9 bases in between. CDR3 length: 13 amino acids. Germline V lookup: CDR1 SGHNT, CDR2 YENEEA. The CDR3 nucleotides are TGTGCCAGCAGCCCTGATGGGAACTATGGCTACACCTTC. Amino acids: CASSPDGNYGYTF.